This record covers a single T cell receptor (beta chain). Its antigen is unknown. The data are from a study of cytomegalovirus exposure and HLA in healthy donors. Study-wide points: The authors excluded some V segments, including TRBV6-2 and TRBV6-3, as indistinguishable. For presence/absence analyses, sequencing depth was assumed to be roughly uniform across donors. TCR beta chain V- and J-gene trimming was linked, in a later analysis, to a missense variant in DCLRE1C. There were a few CMV-associated chains whose specificity for CMV antigens was confirmed in vitro.

Germline V CDR1 and CDR2: SNHLY, FYNNEI. Unmatched junction bases numbered 10, after V lost 0 bases and J lost 5 bases. This CDR3 region has 17 residues. The PCR had 60 Vbeta and 13 Jbeta primers. This table comes from immunoSEQ multiplex PCR, and its TCRdb copy is limited to in-frame clones, with some not included. The sample consists of 120,000 or so clones, around four fifths of them appearing once. The V call is TRBV2, the J call TRBJ2-5, with 9 bases identical to TRBD2. Sequenced input: PBMCs. The origin of this receptor is a man younger than 35 in good health and CMV-seropositive. The CDR3 DNA sequence: TGTGCCAGCAGTGAAGCCGTCGGTCTAGCGGGGCTGGAGACCCAGTACTTC. Translating gives CASSEAVGLAGLETQYF.